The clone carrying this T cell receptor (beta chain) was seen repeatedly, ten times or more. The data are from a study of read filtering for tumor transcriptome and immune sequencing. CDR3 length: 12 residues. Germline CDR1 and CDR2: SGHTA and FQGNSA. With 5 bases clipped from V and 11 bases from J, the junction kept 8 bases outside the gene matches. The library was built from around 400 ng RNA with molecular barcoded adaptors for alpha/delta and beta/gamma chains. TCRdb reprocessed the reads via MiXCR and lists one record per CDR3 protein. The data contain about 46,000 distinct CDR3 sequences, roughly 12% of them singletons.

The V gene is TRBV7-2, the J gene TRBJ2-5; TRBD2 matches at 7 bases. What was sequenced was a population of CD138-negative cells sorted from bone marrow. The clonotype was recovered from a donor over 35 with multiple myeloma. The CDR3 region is CASSQGTTTQYF. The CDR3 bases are TGTGCCAGCAGCCAAGGGACTACCACACAGTACTTC. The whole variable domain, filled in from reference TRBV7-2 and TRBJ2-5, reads GAGVSQSPSNKVTEKGKDVELRCDPISGHTALYWYRQSLGQGLEFLIYFQGNSAPDKSGLPSDRFSAERTGGSVSTLTIQRTQQEDSAVYLCASSQGTTTQYFGPGTRLLVL.